The TCR beta chain described here comes from a study of cytomegalovirus exposure and HLA in healthy donors. The CDR3 is 15 amino acids. Repertoires were generated with immunoSEQ multiplex PCR, while TCRdb's copy carries only in-frame clones and drops some. The data contain over 150,000 clones, about 86% of them singletons. The receptor was derived from a human donor in good health. The J gene is TRBJ1-5, the V gene TRBV21-1; the table gives TRBD1 as D, unverified against the DNA. TRBV21-1 is classified as a pseudogene. Sequenced: PBMCs. CDR3 coding DNA: TGTGCCAGCAGCAAAGTCGAACAGTCCAATCAGCCCCAGCATTTT. Translation gives CASSKVEQSNQPQHF.